This T cell receptor (beta chain) stems from a study of cytomegalovirus exposure and HLA in healthy donors. About the research overall: The approximately 130 validation repertoires and the approximately 630 first-cohort repertoires shared a platform, a later analysis reported.

As to this clone: The antigen is not known.

Clones were sequenced by immunoSEQ multiplex PCR, and TCRdb holds only the in-frame ones, with some missing. The profile shows about 98,000 clones, roughly 87% of them singletons. General study results and limits: Subsequent analysis showed first-cohort TCR clusters tending to co-occur in 120 validation repertoires. Listed as cytomegalovirus-associated were 170 or so TCR beta chains. Three of the chains that were CMV-associated were confirmed in vitro to be specific for CMV antigens.

The sample consisted of PBMCs. This TCR derives from a woman younger than 45 in good health and CMV-seronegative.

The CDR3 DNA reads as TGTGCCAGCAGCTGGGGGGACAGTAGGGACGAGCAGTACTTC. This translates into CASSWGDSRDEQYF. The rearrangement links TRBV7-3 to TRBJ2-7; the D gene is possibly TRBD1 (7 bases). Per germline, CDR1 SGHTA and CDR2 FQGTGA. Deletions cut 4 bases from V and 5 bases from J, with 15 bases between. The CDR3 consists of 14 residues. Full variable domain (rest looked up from reference TRBV7-3 and TRBJ2-7): GAGVSQTPSNKVTEKGKYVELRCDPISGHTALYWYRQSLGQGPEFLIYFQGTGAADDSGLPNDRFFAVRPEGSVSTLKIQRTERGDSAVYLCASSWGDSRDEQYFGPGTRLTVT.